These 18 T cell receptor beta chains share one sample of origin, sequenced in a study of T cell responses to AZD1222 COVID-19 vaccine (dated by TCRdb to the early 2020s). Library prep was done by the immunoSEQ multiplex PCR assay. TCRdb took this table from immuneACCESS and kept in-frame rearrangements with V and J called. Such tables lack part of the clones; where checked against another copy, unresolved V genes explain under half of the gap, and the rest is unexplained. The sample table contains roughly 76,000 clones; only one count was recorded for over 75% of them. The ten largest clones take up roughly 11% of the sample. Interpreted using the paper, the time point label stands for: baseline before first vaccination. The input for sequencing was peripheral blood, taken on day 0 of AZD1222 vaccination. The receptors were gathered from an adult in good health.

The genes are TRBV19 and TRBJ1-1; 8 bases line up with TRBD1. The CDR3 extends over 13 amino acids. V lost 6 bases and J lost 6; bases outside the gene matches: 6. Germline CDR1 is LNHDA and CDR2 is SQIVND (reference sequence). CDR3 nucleotides: TGTGCCAGTAGCACGACAGGGGCCGCTGAAGCTTTCTTT. It specifies CASSTTGAAEAFF.

CDR3 nucleotide sequence: TGTGCCAGCAGCTCTCAGAACACTGAAGCTTTCTTT. Residues: CASSSQNTEAFF. This chain uses TRBV11-1 with TRBJ1-1; no clear D gene. CDR1 and CDR2 (germline): SGHAT, FQDESV (reference sequence). The V end was cut by 4 bases, the J end by 1 base, with 4 bases between. CDR3 length: 12 amino acids.

The chain employs TRBV7-6 and TRBJ2-2, with 8 bases that match TRBD2. The germline V gene encodes CDR1 SGHVS and CDR2 FNYEAQ. CDR3 length equals 17 residues. The junction had 12 bases not matched to a gene; V was cut back by 5 bases and J by 4 bases. CDR3 protein: CASSHFSAGGVTGELFF. CDR3 nucleotide sequence: TGTGCCAGCAGCCACTTTTCCGCGGGGGGCGTCACCGGGGAGCTGTTTTTT.

The chain joins TRBV2 to TRBJ1-3, with 7 bases fitting TRBD1. Germline values: CDR1 SNHLY, CDR2 FYNNEI. The CDR3 is 17 amino acids. With V trimmed by 7 bases and J by 0 bases, 12 bases remained unmatched. DNA of the CDR3: TGTGCCAGCACCCCAGGGGGTACGCGGCCCTCTGGAAACACCATATATTTT. It specifies CASTPGGTRPSGNTIYF.

The chain couples TRBV5-1 to TRBJ2-7; D is ambiguous. The V end lost 0 bases, the J end lost 2 bases, and 15 bases lay between the germline ends. Looked up from germline, CDR1 is SGHRS and CDR2 is YFSETQ. The CDR3 is 16 residues long. The CDR3 nucleotides read TGCGCCAGCAGCTTGGGGCCAGCGTCCCCCACCTACGAGCAGTACTTC. It specifies CASSLGPASPTYEQYF.

V gene TRBV6-5 combines with J gene TRBJ1-4; weak D call: TRBD1 (5 bases). The CDR3 runs 16 residues. The germline V and J ends were trimmed by 2 bases and 1 base, with 11 bases remaining between them. Germline V gives CDR1 MNHEY, CDR2 SVGAGI. The CDR3 DNA sequence: TGTGCCAGCAGTTACGACTCAGGGTTAACTAATGAAAAACTGTTTTTT. Translated, it gives CASSYDSGLTNEKLFF.

V and J are TRBV29-1 and TRBJ1-3; possible D gene TRBD1, 5 bases. CDR1 and CDR2 (germline): SQVTM, ANQGSEA. Between the trimmed V and J ends, which lost 6 bases and 2 bases, there was a span of 14 bases. The CDR3 has 14 residues. CDR3 region: CSVLTATTGNTIYF. The CDR3 nucleotides are TGCAGCGTGTTGACAGCCACCACTGGAAACACCATATATTTT.

The rearrangement links TRBV30 to TRBJ1-4; possible D gene TRBD1, 6 bases. Germline V gives CDR1 GTSNPN, CDR2 SVGIG (reference sequence). V lost 1 base to trimming and J lost 5 bases, with 14 bases between them. The CDR3 has 15 amino acids. CDR3 sequence (DNA): TGTGCCTGGAGTGCCTGGGACAAGTTGAATGAAAAACTGTTTTTT. Encoded protein: CAWSAWDKLNEKLFF. The full variable domain, its missing parts supplied by reference TRBV30 and TRBJ1-4, is SQTIHQWPATLVQPVGSPLSLECTVEGTSNPNLYWYRQAAGRGLQLLFYSVGIGQISSEVPQNLSASRPQDRQFILSSKKLLLSDSGFYLCAWSAWDKLNEKLFFGSGTQLSVL.

The chain has TRBV14 and TRBJ2-1; D call uncertain. Trimming removed 0 bases at V and 4 bases at J, with 25 bases between. The CDR3 length is 20 residues. Germline loops: CDR1 SGHDN, CDR2 FVKESK. This CDR3 reads CASSQDVVFGLGEVYNEQFF. The CDR3 DNA reads TGTGCCAGCAGCCAAGATGTCGTATTCGGGCTAGGTGAAGTTTACAATGAGCAGTTCTTC.

The J gene is TRBJ2-5, the V gene TRBV4-2; 10 nucleotides line up with TRBD2. Unmatched junction bases numbered 4, after V lost 4 bases and J lost 2 bases. Germline values: CDR1 LGHNA, CDR2 YNFKEQ. The CDR3 covers 15 residues. CDR3 in amino acids: CASSRRTSGQETQYF. For the CDR3, the DNA is TGTGCCAGCAGCCGCCGGACTAGCGGTCAAGAGACCCAGTACTTC.

V usage is TRBV7-3 and J usage is TRBJ2-7; TRBD1 might be the D (5 bases). Germline CDR1 and CDR2: SGHTA and FQGTGA. This CDR3 region has 15 residues. V dropped 0 bases and J dropped 0 bases, with 9 bases sitting between them. The CDR3 protein is CASSLTGQTSYEQYF. CDR3 DNA: TGTGCCAGCAGCTTAACTGGACAAACCTCCTACGAGCAGTACTTC.

J is TRBJ2-5 and V is TRBV6-6; no clear D gene. This CDR3 comprises 15 residues. Germline lookup yields CDR1 MNHNY and CDR2 SVGAGI (reference sequence). Trimming removed 0 bases at V and 3 bases at J, with 11 bases between. In DNA form, the CDR3 reads TGTGCCAGCAGTTACTCGATTAGGACCGAAGAGACCCAGTACTTC. Translation gives CASSYSIRTEETQYF.

The chain couples TRBV7-9 to TRBJ1-6; D gene ambiguous. Trimming pared 3 bases from V and 8 bases from J, leaving 5 bases between. CDR1 is SEHNR, CDR2 FQNEAQ, per germline (reference sequence). The length of the CDR3 is 12 residues. CDR3 residues: CASSFADSPLHF. CDR3 nucleotides: TGTGCCAGCAGCTTCGCCGATTCACCCCTCCACTTT. Variable domain in full (rest from reference TRBV7-9 and TRBJ1-6): DTGVSQNPRHKITKRGQNVTFRCDPISEHNRLYWYRQTLGQGPEFLTYFQNEAQLEKSRLLSDRFSAERPKGSFSTLEIQRTEQGDSAMYLCASSFADSPLHFGNGTRLTVT.

The chain is built from TRBV18 and TRBJ1-1; D may be TRBD1 (6 bases). Germline V gene data show CDR1 as KGHSH and CDR2 as LQKENI. Trimming pared 3 bases from V and 3 bases from J, leaving 17 bases between. CDR3 length: 16 amino acids. Here the CDR3 reads CASSPSQGTWDTEAFF. The CDR3 region has the DNA TGTGCCAGCTCACCGAGCCAGGGGACGTGGGACACTGAAGCTTTCTTT.

This clone has only one observation. This chain uses TRBV19 with TRBJ2-7; TRBD1 aligns across 7 bases. Germline CDR1 LNHDA, CDR2 SQIVND (reference sequence). J gave up 4 bases and V 5 bases, and 8 bases lay outside the gene matches. The CDR3 totals 14 residues. The CDR3 is CASSVGTARYEQYF. CDR3 DNA sequence: TGTGCCAGTAGTGTCGGGACAGCAAGGTACGAGCAGTACTTC.

This chain uses TRBV10-1 with TRBJ2-1; maybe TRBD2 (5 bases). Looked up from germline, CDR1 is WNHNN and CDR2 is SYGVQD (reference sequence). V lost 5 bases and J 6 bases, leaving 14 bases between the germline ends. This CDR3 has 14 residues. CDR3 sequence: CASSSGSDPNEQFF. DNA of the CDR3: TGCGCCAGCAGTTCTGGGAGCGACCCCAATGAGCAGTTCTTC.

A single count supports this clone. The rearrangement joins TRBV5-6 to TRBJ2-7; D not resolved. The V and J ends lost 0 bases and 7 bases respectively, with 11 bases between them. CDR3 length: 13 amino acids. Germline CDR1 reads SGHDT; CDR2 reads YYEEEE. The CDR3 DNA follows: TGTGCCAGCAGCTTGGGCACACGCCTGGAGCAGTACTTC. Protein product: CASSLGTRLEQYF. The full variable domain, its missing parts supplied by reference TRBV5-6 and TRBJ2-7, is DAGVTQSPTHLIKTRGQQVTLRCSPKSGHDTVSWYQQALGQGPQFIFQYYEEEERQRGNFPDRFSGHQFPNYSSELNVNALLLGDSALYLCASSLGTRLEQYFGPGTRLTVT.

The V call is TRBV28, the J call TRBJ1-1; the D is unclear. Germline CDR1 MDHEN, CDR2 SYDVKM. V was shortened by 6 bases and J by 5 bases, with 16 bases between the two germline ends. The CDR3 runs 14 residues. Here the CDR3 DNA reads TGTGCCAGCAGCATTAGACTAATTGGGACTGAAGCTTTCTTT. Protein: CASSIRLIGTEAFF.